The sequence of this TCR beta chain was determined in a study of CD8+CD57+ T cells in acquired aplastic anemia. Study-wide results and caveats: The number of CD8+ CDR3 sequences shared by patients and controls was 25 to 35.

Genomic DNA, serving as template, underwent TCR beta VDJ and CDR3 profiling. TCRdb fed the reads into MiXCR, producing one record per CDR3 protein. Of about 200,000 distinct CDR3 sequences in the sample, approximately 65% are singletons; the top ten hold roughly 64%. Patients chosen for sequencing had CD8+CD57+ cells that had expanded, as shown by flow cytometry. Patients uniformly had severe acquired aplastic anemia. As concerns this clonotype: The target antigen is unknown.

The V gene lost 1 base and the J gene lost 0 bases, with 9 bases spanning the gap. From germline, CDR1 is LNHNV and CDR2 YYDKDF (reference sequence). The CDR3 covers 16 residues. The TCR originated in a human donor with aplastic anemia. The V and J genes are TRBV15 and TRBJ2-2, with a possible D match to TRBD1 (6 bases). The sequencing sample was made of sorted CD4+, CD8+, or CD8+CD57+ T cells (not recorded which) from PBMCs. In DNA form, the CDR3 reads TGTGCCACCAGCAGAGGGGACACATCGAACACCGGGGAGCTGTTTTTT. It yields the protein CATSRGDTSNTGELFF. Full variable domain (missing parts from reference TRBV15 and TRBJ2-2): DAMVIQNPRYQVTQFGKPVTLSCSQTLNHNVMYWYQQKSSQAPKLLFHYYDKDFNNEADTPDNFQSRRPNTSFCFLDIRSPGLGDTAMYLCATSRGDTSNTGELFFGEGSRLTVL.